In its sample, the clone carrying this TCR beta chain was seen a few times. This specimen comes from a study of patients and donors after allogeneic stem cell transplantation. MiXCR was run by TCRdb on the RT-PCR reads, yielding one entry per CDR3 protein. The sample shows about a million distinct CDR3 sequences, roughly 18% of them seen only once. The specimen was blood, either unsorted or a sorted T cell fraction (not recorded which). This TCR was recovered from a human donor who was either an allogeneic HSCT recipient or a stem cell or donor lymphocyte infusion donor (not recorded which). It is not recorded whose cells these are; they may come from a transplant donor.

CDR3 protein: CASSLAGGTKNIQYF. CDR3 bases: TGTGCCAGCAGTCTGGCGGGAGGGACAAAAAACATTCAGTACTTC. The chain has TRBV6-1 and TRBJ2-4; 9 bases are a match to TRBD2. This CDR3 region has 15 residues. Per germline, CDR1 MNHNS and CDR2 SASEGT. The trim removed 5 bases at V and 4 bases at J, leaving 6 bases unmatched.